This T cell receptor (beta chain) was observed in a study of OX40 agonist ivuxolimab in advanced cancers. Produced via immunoSEQ multiplex PCR; TCRdb's table is partial and in-frame only. The sample records fewer than 20,000 clones, roughly four fifths being singletons. Germline V gene lookup returns CDR1 SNHLY and CDR2 FYNNEI. The length of the CDR3 is 16 residues. The V gene end was trimmed by 8 bases and the J gene end by 2 bases; junction bases not matched to a gene: 9. The receptor's source is an adult with an advanced solid tumor such as melanoma, head and neck, liver or kidney cancer. Here the sequenced sample was CD4+ or CD8+ T cells sorted from blood, taken in a trial of the OX40 agonist ivuxolimab. This rearrangement joins TRBV2 to TRBJ2-2; 9 bases agree with TRBD2. CDR3: CASGFSGGPNTGELFF. CDR3 coding DNA: TGTGCCAGCGGCTTTAGCGGGGGCCCTAACACCGGGGAGCTGTTTTTT.